This T cell receptor (beta chain) stems from a study of cytomegalovirus exposure and HLA in healthy donors. The overall study: Both the 120 or so validation repertoires and the approximately 700 first-cohort repertoires used the same platform, as reported by a later analysis.

The study, taken as a whole, reports: Some 150 TCR beta chains were listed as cytomegalovirus-associated. Subsequent analysis revealed that first-cohort TCR clusters tended to co-occur in the approximately 120 validation repertoires.

On this clone: Its antigen is still unknown.

CDR1 is SGHRS and CDR2 is YFSETQ in the germline V gene. V dropped 0 bases and J dropped 4 bases, with 11 bases sitting between them. The CDR3 contains 14 residues. Clones were read by immunoSEQ multiplex PCR, and TCRdb kept only the in-frame ones, dropping some. This table holds fewer than 300,000 clones, over 75% found once. The chain is built from TRBV5-1 and TRBJ2-7, with D possibly matching TRBD1 (5 bases). This TCR came from a woman between 18 and 29 years old in good health and CMV-seronegative. Sequenced input: PBMCs. CDR3 protein: CASSLGQGMYEQYF. CDR3 sequence (DNA): TGCGCCAGCAGCTTGGGGCAGGGAATGTACGAGCAGTACTTC.